These 9 T cell receptor beta chains share one sample of origin, sequenced in a study of graft-versus-host responses after intestinal transplantation. Graft material was processed, releasing intraepithelial and lamina propria lymphocytes. Sequencing was performed with immunoSEQ multiplex PCR; in TCRdb, only in-frame clones are kept and a portion is missing. The sample comprises 60,000 to 65,000 clones, around 86% of which are singletons, and under 2% rests with the top ten. This material consisted of ileum tissue, taken roughly 390 days after transplant. These TCRs come from a human patient who received an intestinal transplant, so some T cells may come from the graft donor.

This clone has only a few counts. The chain employs TRBV29-1 and TRBJ2-5, with 13 bases identical to TRBD2. Germline loops: CDR1 SQVTM, CDR2 ANQGSEA. J lost 4 bases, V lost 7 bases, and 6 bases had no gene match. The length of the CDR3 is 14 residues. This CDR3 is CSAPTSGGIETQYF. The CDR3 region has the DNA TGCAGCGCACCGACTAGCGGGGGGATAGAGACCCAGTACTTC.

The V gene is TRBV6-1, the J gene TRBJ1-2; 8 nucleotides match TRBD1. With V trimmed by 11 bases and J by 7 bases, 12 bases remained unmatched. The germline V gene has CDR1 MNHNS and CDR2 SASEGT. CDR3 length: 13 residues. DNA of the CDR3: TGTGCCGGAACAGGACAGGGAACGGGTGGCTACACCTTC. It specifies CAGTGQGTGGYTF.

The chain recombines TRBV4-1 with TRBJ1-2, with 7 nucleotides matching TRBD1. The CDR3 contains 16 residues. Trimming cost V 0 bases and J 2 bases; bases outside gene matches: 6. The germline V gene has CDR1 MGHRA and CDR2 YSYEKL. This chain's CDR3 is CASSQDPGTANYGYTF. In DNA form, the CDR3 reads TGCGCCAGCAGCCAAGATCCTGGGACAGCCAACTATGGCTACACCTTC.

DNA for the CDR3: TGTGCCAGCAGTTACTCCTTAACAGGGGGATACCAGCCCCAGCATTTT. This codes for CASSYSLTGGYQPQHF. V usage is TRBV6-6 and J usage is TRBJ1-5; TRBD1 matches 8 bases. V shed 0 bases, J shed 7 bases, and the junction held 8 bases outside the gene matches. The CDR3 is 16 residues long. Germline CDR1 MNHNY, CDR2 SVGAGI (reference sequence).

CDR3 bases: TGTGCTAGTGGTCCCGGACAGGGAGTTTTGTCGGATACGCAGTATTTT. Its protein is CASGPGQGVLSDTQYF. This chain links TRBV12-5 with TRBJ2-3; 8 bases agree with TRBD1. The CDR3 is 16 amino acids. The germline CDR1 and CDR2 sequences are LGHNT and FRNRAP. V was clipped by 5 bases and J by 6 bases; unmatched bases: 13.

The chain is built from TRBV5-1 and TRBJ2-2, with D possibly being TRBD2 (6 bases). This CDR3 comprises 16 residues. Trimming removed 0 bases from V and 6 bases from J, with 15 bases in between. The germline V gene has CDR1 SGHRS and CDR2 YFSETQ. CDR3 amino acids: CASSLVPGLKAGELFF. Here the CDR3 DNA reads TGCGCCAGCAGCTTGGTACCGGGACTCAAAGCCGGGGAGCTGTTTTTT.

This chain connects TRBV21-1 to TRBJ1-1; the table's D call, TRBD1, was not checked against the DNA. TRBV21-1 is assigned pseudogene status. The CDR3 runs 15 residues. The CDR3 DNA is TGTGCCAGCAGCAAACCGGGACAATCGAACACTGAAGCTTTCTTT. Translating gives CASSKPGQSNTEAFF.

This CDR3 is CASSDSGGADTQYF. The CDR3 nucleotides read TGTGCCAGCAGTGACAGCGGGGGGGCAGATACGCAGTATTTT. V and J are TRBV6-4 and TRBJ2-3; TRBD2 matches 10 bases. From germline, CDR1 is MRHNA and CDR2 SNTAGT. Unmatched junction bases numbered 0, after V lost 2 bases and J lost 4 bases. The CDR3 length is 14 residues.

This clone was recorded once. The chain links TRBV5-1 to TRBJ1-1; 11 positions match TRBD1. This CDR3 region has 15 residues. Germline V CDR1 and CDR2: SGHRS, YFSETQ. V shed 0 bases and J 11 bases; nucleotides not matched to a gene: 9. Written as DNA, the CDR3 is TGCGCCAGCAGCTTGGGAAGGACAGGGGGCGGCGAGGCTTTCTTT. Translation: CASSLGRTGGGEAFF.